The present T cell receptor (beta chain) was sequenced within a study of identical twins. Each CDR3 protein is one row after TCRdb ran MiXCR on the 5' RACE reads. The data hold about 260,000 distinct CDR3 sequences, with around 6.6% observed a single time. Overall study findings and caveats: Insertions were reduced in abundant cord blood beta clonotypes but not in memory repertoires.

This clonotype has a count of ten or more. Antigen unknown. CDR3 size: 17 residues. The junction had 11 bases not matched to a gene; V was cut back by 6 bases and J by 4 bases. This sample also belongs to another study, concerning yellow fever vaccine responses in identical twins.

This TCR came from a woman between 18 and 29 years old in good health. The chain links TRBV12-3 or TRBV12-4 to TRBJ2-3; TRBD2 aligns across 12 bases. Sequencing input: memory (CD45RO+) T cells sorted from blood. The CDR3 DNA reads as TGTGCCAGCAGGCCTAGCGGGGGGGGCATTATCGCAGATACGCAGTATTTT. Amino acid sequence: CASRPSGGGIIADTQYF.